This T cell receptor beta chain was captured by sequencing in a study of cytomegalovirus exposure and HLA in healthy donors. General observations from the study: Subsequent analysis found a tendency for first-cohort TCR clusters to co-occur within the 120 or so validation repertoires.

Sequencing used immunoSEQ multiplex PCR; TCRdb keeps in-frame clones, though not all of them. Of 150,000 to 200,000 clones listed, roughly three quarters were seen once; the top ten hold 1% to 1.5%. In the case of this clone: The antigen remains undetermined.

CDR1 and CDR2 from the germline V gene are GTSNPN and SVGIG (reference sequence). This CDR3 has 15 amino acids. The trim removed 0 bases at V and 8 bases at J, leaving 12 bases unmatched. Material for sequencing was PBMCs. The source of this sequence is a woman under 40 in good health and CMV-seronegative. The chain carries TRBV30 and TRBJ1-2; 7 bases are shared with TRBD1. The chain's CDR3 is CAWSVPNRQGRGYTF. CDR3 nucleotides: TGTGCCTGGAGTGTCCCCAATCGACAGGGCAGGGGCTACACCTTC.